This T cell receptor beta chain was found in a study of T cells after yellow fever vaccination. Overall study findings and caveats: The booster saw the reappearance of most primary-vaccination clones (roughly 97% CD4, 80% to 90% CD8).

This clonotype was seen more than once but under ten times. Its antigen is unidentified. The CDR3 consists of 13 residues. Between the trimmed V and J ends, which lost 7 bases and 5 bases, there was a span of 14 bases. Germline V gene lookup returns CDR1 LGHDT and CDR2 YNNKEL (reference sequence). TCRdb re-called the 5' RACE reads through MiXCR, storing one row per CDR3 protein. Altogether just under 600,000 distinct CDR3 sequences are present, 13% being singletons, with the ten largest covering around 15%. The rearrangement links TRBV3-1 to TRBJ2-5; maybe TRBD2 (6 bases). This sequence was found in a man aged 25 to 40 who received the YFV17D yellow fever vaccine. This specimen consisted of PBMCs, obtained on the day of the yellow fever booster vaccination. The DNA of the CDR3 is TGTGCCAGCAACGGGGGACTCCAGGAGACCCAGTACTTC. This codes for CASNGGLQETQYF.